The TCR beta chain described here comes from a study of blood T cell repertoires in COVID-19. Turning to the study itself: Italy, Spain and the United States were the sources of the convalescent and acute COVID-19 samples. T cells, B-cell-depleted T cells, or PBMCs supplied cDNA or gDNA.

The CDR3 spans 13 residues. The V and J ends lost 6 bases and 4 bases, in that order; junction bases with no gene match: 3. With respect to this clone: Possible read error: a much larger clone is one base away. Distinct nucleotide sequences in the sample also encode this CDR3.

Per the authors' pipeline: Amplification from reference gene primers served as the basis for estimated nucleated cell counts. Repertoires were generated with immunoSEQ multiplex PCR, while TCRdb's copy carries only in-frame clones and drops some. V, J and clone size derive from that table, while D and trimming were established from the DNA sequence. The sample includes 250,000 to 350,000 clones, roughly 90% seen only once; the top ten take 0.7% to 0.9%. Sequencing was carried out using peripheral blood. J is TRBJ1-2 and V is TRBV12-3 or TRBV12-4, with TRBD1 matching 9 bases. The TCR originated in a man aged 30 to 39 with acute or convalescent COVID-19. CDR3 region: CASSLGQGYGYTF. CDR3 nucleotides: TGTGCCAGCAGCTTGGGACAGGGCTATGGCTACACCTTC.